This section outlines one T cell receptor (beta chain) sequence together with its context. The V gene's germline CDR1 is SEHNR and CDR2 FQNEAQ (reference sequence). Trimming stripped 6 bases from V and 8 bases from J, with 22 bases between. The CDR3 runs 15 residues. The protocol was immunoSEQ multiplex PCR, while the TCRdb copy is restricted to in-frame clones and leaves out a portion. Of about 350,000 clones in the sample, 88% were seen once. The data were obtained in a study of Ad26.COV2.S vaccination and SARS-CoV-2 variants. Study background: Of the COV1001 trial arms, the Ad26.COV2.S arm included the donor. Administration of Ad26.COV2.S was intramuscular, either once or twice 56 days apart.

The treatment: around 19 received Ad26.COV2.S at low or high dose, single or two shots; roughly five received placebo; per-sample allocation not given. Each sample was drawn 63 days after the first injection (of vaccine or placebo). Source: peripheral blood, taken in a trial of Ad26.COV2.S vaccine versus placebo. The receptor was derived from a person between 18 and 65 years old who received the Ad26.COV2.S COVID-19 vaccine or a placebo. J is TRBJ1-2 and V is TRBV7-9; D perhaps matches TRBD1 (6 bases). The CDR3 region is CASRTGARQMEGYTF. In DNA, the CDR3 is TGTGCCAGCAGAACGGGGGCCAGACAAATGGAAGGCTACACCTTC. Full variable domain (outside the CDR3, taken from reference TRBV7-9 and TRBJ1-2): DTGVSQNPRHKITKRGQNVTFRCDPISEHNRLYWYRQTLGQGPEFLTYFQNEAQLEKSRLLSDRFSAERPKGSFSTLEIQRTEQGDSAMYLCASRTGARQMEGYTFGSGTRLTVV.